This entry lists 9 T cell receptor beta chains sequenced from one sample in a study of T cell changes during pregnancy in multiple sclerosis. Here immunoSEQ multiplex PCR was the method, and the copy in TCRdb shows in-frame clones only, minus some. The table shows under 95,000 clones, with roughly 94% occurring only once. The starting material was peripheral blood, obtained in the second trimester of pregnancy. All receptors come from a female donor in good health, enrolled as a control in a pregnancy study.

This clone appeared once. The CDR3 sequence: CATTPGTGGNEQYF. As DNA, the CDR3 is TGTGCCACCACTCCAGGGACAGGGGGCAACGAGCAGTACTTC. The genes are TRBV27 and TRBJ2-5, with 12 bases matching TRBD1. Near its end, the DNA agrees better with TRBJ2-7, so the J call may be wrong. Germline V CDR1 and CDR2: MNHEY, SMNVEV (reference sequence). This CDR3 contains 14 residues.

V gene TRBV4-1 combines with J gene TRBJ2-7; no reliable D call. This CDR3 is 14 amino acids long. With 1 base removed from V and 0 bases from J, the gap between germline ends came to 7 bases. The V gene's germline CDR1 is MGHRA and CDR2 YSYEKL. CDR3: CASSQVQDSYEQYF. CDR3 in DNA: TGCGCCAGCAGCCAAGTCCAGGACTCCTACGAGCAGTACTTC.

The J gene is TRBJ2-3, the V gene TRBV19, with 9 positions matching TRBD2. V lost 0 bases, J lost 1 base, and 5 bases stayed unmatched. The CDR3 covers 17 residues. Per the germline V gene, CDR1 is LNHDA and CDR2 is SQIVND (reference sequence). This CDR3 reads CASSIDLAGEGTDTQYF. DNA for the CDR3: TGTGCCAGTAGTATAGATTTAGCGGGGGAGGGCACAGATACGCAGTATTTT.

The chain combines TRBV7-9 with TRBJ2-5; no firm D call. Trimming removed 1 base at V and 2 bases at J, with 8 bases between. The CDR3 is 14 amino acids. Germline V gene data show CDR1 as SEHNR and CDR2 as FQNEAQ (reference sequence). For the CDR3, the DNA is TGTGCCAGCAGCTTAGTACAGCCACAAGAGACCCAGTACTTC. Its translation is CASSLVQPQETQYF.

This chain uses TRBV28 with TRBJ2-7; TRBD2 aligns across 7 bases. The CDR3 has 15 amino acids. V shed 6 bases and J 3 bases; nucleotides not matched to a gene: 11. Germline assignment: CDR1 MDHEN and CDR2 SYDVKM. The CDR3 DNA reads as TGTGCCAGCAGGGGAGGGAGGCAGCCGAACTACGAGCAGTACTTC. This translates into CASRGGRQPNYEQYF.

V usage is TRBV29-1 and J usage is TRBJ2-1; 14 bases are shared with TRBD2. Germline lookup yields CDR1 SQVTM and CDR2 ANQGSEA. V shed 0 bases, J shed 8 bases, and the junction held 6 bases outside the gene matches. This CDR3 region has 16 residues. CDR3 residues: CSVEDSGTSGSYEQFF. Written as DNA, the CDR3 is TGCAGCGTTGAAGATTCCGGGACTAGCGGGAGTTATGAGCAGTTCTTC.

The genes are TRBV5-4 and TRBJ2-7; weak D call: TRBD1 (5 bases). With 4 bases removed from V and 0 bases from J, the gap between germline ends came to 14 bases. Per the germline V gene, CDR1 is SGHNT and CDR2 is YYREEE (reference sequence). The CDR3 is made up of 15 amino acids. CDR3 in DNA: TGTGCCAGCAGCCCCGGCCAGGGTAACTCCTACGAGCAGTACTTC. Translated: CASSPGQGNSYEQYF.

The chain links TRBV7-9 to TRBJ2-5; tentatively, D is TRBD1 (5 bases). Germline CDR1 SEHNR, CDR2 FQNEAQ (reference sequence). V shed 3 bases and J shed 5 bases, with 13 bases lying between them. CDR3 length: 14 residues. The DNA of the CDR3 is TGTGCCAGCAGCTTTATAGGGGCAGGGGAGACCCAGTACTTC. Protein: CASSFIGAGETQYF.

The chain employs TRBV4-1 and TRBJ1-2; 7 bases align to TRBD1. V shed 4 bases, J shed 5 bases, and the junction held 13 bases outside the gene matches. The CDR3 totals 16 residues. Germline V gene lookup returns CDR1 MGHRA and CDR2 YSYEKL. The CDR3 loop reads CASSPSTASGGYGYTF. Here the CDR3 DNA reads TGCGCCAGCAGCCCCTCGACAGCGTCAGGGGGTTATGGCTACACCTTC.